This entry lists 2 T cell receptor beta chains sequenced from one sample in a study of T cells in localized non-small cell lung cancer. Clones were read by immunoSEQ multiplex PCR, and TCRdb kept only the in-frame ones, dropping some. The sample yields 35,000 to 45,000 clones, roughly 77% seen once. Sequencing was performed on PBMCs, taken before any cancer treatment. The receptors derive from a woman between 40 and 69 years old with stage II squamous cell lung carcinoma.

The chain couples TRBV7-9 to TRBJ2-1, with a weak D call TRBD2 (5 bases). The CDR3 consists of 12 residues. Trimming pared 5 bases from V and 6 bases from J, leaving 8 bases between. Germline V gene lookup returns CDR1 SEHNR and CDR2 FQNEAQ (reference sequence). CDR3 residues: CASSPGSNEQFF. CDR3 nucleotide sequence: TGTGCCAGCAGCCCGGGAAGCAATGAGCAGTTCTTC.

This clone was seen a few times. The chain combines TRBV9 with TRBJ1-6; a possible D gene is TRBD1 (6 bases). Trimming removed 4 bases at V and 14 bases at J, with 28 bases between. The CDR3 is made up of 17 amino acids. CDR1 and CDR2 (germline): SGDLS, YYNGEE. The DNA for the CDR3 is TGTGCCAGCAGCTCCCGGGGGGGGCGCCCCACCCGCGAGACCCTCCACTTT. Residues: CASSSRGGRPTRETLHF.